The entry below describes one TCR beta chain. This sample stems from a study of T-cell memory formation after mild COVID-19. The J segment lost 6 bases and the V segment lost 4 bases, leaving 9 bases of the junction unmatched. This CDR3 region has 15 residues. CDR1 is MNHEY and CDR2 is SVGAGI in the germline V gene. TCRdb reprocessed the 5' RACE reads with MiXCR, giving one entry per CDR3 protein. The sample records about 440,000 distinct CDR3 sequences, 20% being singletons. The chain couples TRBV6-5 to TRBJ1-1; 9 bases fit TRBD1. This sequence was found in an adult woman who had mild COVID-19 (a few samples of this study predate the infection). Cell type and time point are not known. Input material: PBMCs or a T cell subset sorted from them (not recorded which). The CDR3 nucleotides are TGTGCCAGCAGTTCGCCAGGGACAGGGAGCTCTGAAGCTTTCTTT. Translation gives CASSSPGTGSSEAFF.